The rows below give T cell receptor beta chains drawn from one sample of a study of T cells in Graves' hyperthyroidism and ophthalmopathy. A single record per CDR3 protein comes from TCRdb applying MiXCR to the multiplex PCR reads. The sample lists some 350,000 distinct CDR3 sequences; about 13% were seen once. Sequencing was carried out using blood. The receptors derive from a woman aged 40 to 50 with Graves' ophthalmopathy. The CDR3 runs from the conserved cysteine through the conserved F or W.

cdr3_length,v_call,cdr3_aa
15,TRBV2,CASSEALVFDQPQHF
18,TRBV7-2,CASTRGPTNTPRPYEQYF
13,TRBV20-1,CSASREAKNEQFF
18,TRBV14,CASSQYGDPTLTYNEQFF
13,TRBV18,CASSPLGVFGYTF
14,TRBV12-3/TRBV12-4,CASSPPTVNQPQHF
12,TRBV12-3/TRBV12-4,CASSSRTEKLFF
16,TRBV25-1,CASSETRGRRKNIQYF
16,TRBV3-1,CASSLRGTGKNYEQYF
15,TRBV13,CASSLPTGGLETQYF
13,TRBV20-1,CSARGQVNQPQHF
13,TRBV2,CAITGGFNYGYTF
15,TRBV11-3,CASSSELWGNTEAFF
13,TRBV2,CATKPGRGETQYF
17,TRBV5-1,CASSLGRGGMVRDTQYF
14,TRBV5-6,CASSYGLAGAEQYF
15,TRBV5-8,CASSLARRGTYGYTF
15,TRBV29-1,CSAGDSGTGKNTIYF
15,TRBV9,CASTRSLGDQETQYF
16,TRBV12-3/TRBV12-4,CASSLVRAGGANVLTF
16,TRBV28,CASSSLAGRSSYEQYF
15,TRBV3-1,CASSQDIATNEKLFF
14,TRBV28,CASSSRIQNYGYTF
16,TRBV27,CASSLSRVGSNSPLHF
17,TRBV12-3/TRBV12-4,CASSFFVGGSYNSPLHF
13,TRBV19,CASSIATRSEQFF
14,TRBV6-1,CASSRALGIDTQYF
15,TRBV20-1,CSAAKLTSSYNEQFF
14,TRBV20-1,CSATGTDTLYEQYF
15,TRBV5-1,CASSYQGAGTDTQYF
12,TRBV29-1,CSVDGSSYGYTF
13,TRBV20-1,CSASGPNQETQYF
12,TRBV2,CASTGQIYEQYF
12,TRBV2,CASSEGWSEAFF
14,TRBV7-9,CASSPEGGRLTYHF
16,TRBV5-6,CASSLSPGQSSYEQYF
17,TRBV2,CASRDGVRASSYNEQFF
13,TRBV5-4,CASRQGTTGELFF
12,TRBV20-1,CSATLEVETQYF
15,TRBV5-5,CASSLVTGAQETRYF
11,TRBV30,CAWSGYNEQFF
16,TRBV28,CASSLPLGLGGAPLNF
12,TRBV20-1,CSARRGSYEQYF
14,TRBV7-9,CASSQDRAGMKPYF
13,TRBV7-2,CASRKSGDTEAFF
15,TRBV27,CASSFLDRGVTEAFF
13,TRBV6-1,CASRPSQNTEAFF
16,TRBV15,CATSKGTGGLATEAFF
16,TRBV11-2,CASSFLGGDRKDTQYF
22,TRBV6-1,CASSGTLGQGRLARPSYNEQFF
13,TRBV5-6,CASSLDQGYEQYF
13,TRBV2,CASRAGTNEKLFF